Listed below are T cell receptor beta chains from one sample, sequenced in a study of cytomegalovirus exposure and HLA in healthy donors. Some clones are missing from TCRdb's copy, which holds only in-frame ones; the method was immunoSEQ multiplex PCR. Of over 50,000 clones in the sample, just under 85% are singletons; the top ten hold over 1.5%. What was sequenced was PBMCs. These receptors were taken from a man aged 40-50 years in good health and CMV-seronegative. Each CDR3 is given with its conserved first and last residue. A row's size may be missing; if present it is once, few, many or a size class.

J,size,V,CDR3
TRBJ2-7,-,TRBV5-1,CASSSQQGVWEQYF
TRBJ1-6,-,TRBV12-5,CASGLERTGNSPLHF
TRBJ1-1,-,TRBV12-5,CASGLSTVVGEAFF
TRBJ2-1,-,TRBV7-2,CASSESSGGSHFLHEQFF
TRBJ2-6,-,TRBV6-5,CASRLTGAGANVLTF
TRBJ1-6,-,TRBV5-4,CASSTRGALNNSPLHF
TRBJ2-5,few,TRBV12-5,CASGLMTGGETQYF
TRBJ1-4,few,TRBV11-2,CASSFDRGPEKLFF
TRBJ1-1,-,TRBV30,CAWSPDRDTEAFF
TRBJ2-5,-,TRBV6-1,CASSDFNLGRGETQYF
TRBJ2-2,-,TRBV30,CAWSLGGRDTGELFF
TRBJ1-1,-,TRBV4-3,CASSQETRNTEAFF
TRBJ1-1,-,TRBV9,CASSVGFGMDTEAFF
TRBJ1-1,-,TRBV18,CASSPLGQANTEAFF
TRBJ1-5,-,TRBV19,CASSISTENQPQHF
TRBJ2-6,-,TRBV6-6,CASSYLGHGANVLTF
TRBJ1-2,-,TRBV11-2,CASSSLQGTLLVGYTF
TRBJ2-6,-,TRBV6-1,CASSDQLSGANVLTF
TRBJ2-3,-,TRBV19,CASSRSGWSTDTQYF
TRBJ2-7,-,TRBV5-1,CASSLSPGIYEQYF
TRBJ1-1,-,TRBV4-3,CASSQSSANTEAFF
TRBJ1-4,-,TRBV9,CASSPTGGELATNEKLFF
TRBJ2-2,few,TRBV6-1,CASRTGQAVTGELFF
TRBJ1-5,-,TRBV19,CASSQDRARPQHF
TRBJ1-1,-,TRBV7-8,CASSSVEGNTEAFF
TRBJ1-4,-,TRBV11-2,CASSLVVWTGEAANEKLFF
TRBJ2-7,-,TRBV5-4,CASSLRGGEQYF
TRBJ1-1,-,TRBV28,CASSRERYTEAFF
TRBJ2-1,-,TRBV11-2,CASSLDRTLAGGANNEQFF
TRBJ2-2,-,TRBV10-3,CAISRAGTGELFF
TRBJ1-4,-,TRBV15,CATSASGTGGEKLFF
TRBJ1-6,-,TRBV6-6,CASSQAPNSPLHF
TRBJ1-3,-,TRBV30,CAWSSGAFGVNTIYF
TRBJ2-3,-,TRBV7-6,CASSLRLAGGRHTQYF
TRBJ1-1,few,TRBV19,CASSRGRWEDTEAFF
TRBJ1-1,-,TRBV28,CASSPSVMNTEAFF
TRBJ2-3,-,TRBV6-1,CASSGSGGGGLDTQYF
TRBJ2-3,-,TRBV28,CASRVGGPTDTQYF
TRBJ1-6,-,TRBV9,CASSPGTGSYNSPLHF
TRBJ1-6,-,TRBV7-9,CASSLTAATDSPLHF
TRBJ2-5,-,TRBV6-5,CASSWNGGGLETQYF
TRBJ1-5,-,TRBV7-9,CASSPETSNQPQHF
TRBJ1-3,-,TRBV18,CASSPYTGSGNTIYF
TRBJ2-3,-,TRBV5-1,CASTVGQETDTQYF
TRBJ2-3,-,TRBV6-1,CASSVGNRGDTQYF
TRBJ2-1,-,TRBV18,CASSPLQRGGNYNEQFF
TRBJ2-3,-,TRBV7-8,CASSNAGLSTDTQYF
TRBJ1-5,few,TRBV6-1,CASSGQGSIPNQPQHF
TRBJ2-3,-,TRBV19,CASSTSGSTDTQYF
TRBJ2-5,-,TRBV7-2,CASSSDRGIETQYF
TRBJ1-5,-,TRBV18,CASSPGQNQPQHF
TRBJ1-1,-,TRBV30,CAWSALRTGGIDTEAFF
TRBJ2-5,-,TRBV19,CASSKQQGARGSTETQYF
TRBJ1-1,once,TRBV5-1,CASSLTQGKNTEAFF
TRBJ1-1,-,TRBV7-8,CASSLRMNTEAFF
TRBJ2-3,-,TRBV7-2,CASSNLLDASTDTQYF
TRBJ1-2,-,TRBV19,CASSHRTPTNYGYTF
TRBJ1-1,few,TRBV28,CASSLPGQAFF
TRBJ1-1,-,TRBV28,CASSIQQGTEAFF